This TCR beta chain was recorded in a study of T cells in Graves' hyperthyroidism and ophthalmopathy. Study-wide results and limits: Most clonotypes that expanded in the thyroid above 0.001 also showed up in blood.

RNA transcripts yielded amplified TCR beta CDR3 regions. An initial round of RT-PCR targeting the TCR CDR3 relied on the HTBI primer set. TCRdb ran MiXCR on the multiplex PCR reads and lists one entry per CDR3 protein. The sample records approximately 610,000 distinct CDR3 sequences, approximately 15% being singletons. Germline-derived CDR1 and CDR2 are MDHEN and SYDVKM. This CDR3 is built from 13 residues. V lost 6 bases to trimming and J lost 5 bases, with 13 bases between them. It was uncontrolled infection, other autoimmune disease, pregnancy or lactation that excluded patients. Many counts were recorded for this clonotype. Its antigen is unknown.

This TCR came from a woman aged 40-49 years with Graves' ophthalmopathy. The chain employs TRBV28 and TRBJ1-1, with D hard to call. The specimen sequenced was blood. The CDR3 region is CASSYQSGTEAFF. The DNA for the CDR3 is TGTGCCAGCAGCTATCAAAGTGGGACTGAAGCTTTCTTT.